Listed below are T cell receptor beta chains from one sample, sequenced in a study of blood T cell repertoires in COVID-19. The method was immunoSEQ multiplex PCR; TCRdb's version includes in-frame clones alone and lacks a portion of them. The profile shows over 75,000 clones, around 84% of them singletons. The sample was peripheral blood. The receptors shown here come from a woman between 45 and 60 years old with acute or convalescent COVID-19. Each CDR3 is given with its conserved first and last residue. Each record gives: D gene, clone size, J gene, V gene, CDR3 DNA, CDR3 protein. D genes are given only for firm matches. Clone size is stated in some rows and not others, as once, few, many or a class when expanded.

- | - | TRBJ1-6 | TRBV5-1 | TGCGCCAGCAGCTTGGGACAGCAGCTACCCCTCCACTTT | CASSLGQQLPLHF
- | - | TRBJ1-5 | TRBV6-5 | TGTGCCAGCAGTTACGGGGGACGGGGGAGCGATCAGCCCCAGCATTTT | CASSYGGRGSDQPQHF
- | - | TRBJ1-1 | TRBV7-2 | TGTGCCAGCAGCTTCAACGCGCAATTTGAAGCTTTCTTT | CASSFNAQFEAFF
TRBD2 | - | TRBJ2-1 | TRBV27 | TGTGCCAGCAGTTTAAACCTAGCGGGAGACGACAATGAGCAGTTCTTC | CASSLNLAGDDNEQFF
TRBD2 | - | TRBJ2-7 | TRBV30 | TGTGCCTGGAGCCCCGTAGCGGGAGGGTACGAGCAGTACTTC | CAWSPVAGGYEQYF
TRBD2 | - | TRBJ2-3 | TRBV7-2 | TGTGCCAGCAGCTTTTCTCCGGGACTAGCGGGGGGAGGGGGAAATACGCAGTATTTT | CASSFSPGLAGGGGNTQYF
TRBD1 | - | TRBJ2-1 | TRBV5-1 | TGCGCCAGCAGCACCCAGACAGGGACCTACAATGAGCAGTTCTTC | CASSTQTGTYNEQFF
- | - | TRBJ2-6 | TRBV18 | TGTGCCAGCTCACAGCAGCAGGGATCTGGGGCCAACGTCCTGACTTTC | CASSQQQGSGANVLTF
- | - | TRBJ1-1 | TRBV9 | TGTGCCAGCCCCGGACTCACTCTGGGGACTGAAGCTTTCTTT | CASPGLTLGTEAFF
- | - | TRBJ2-7 | TRBV19 | TGTGCCAGTAGTACCCTCGAGAAGTACGAGCAGTACTTC | CASSTLEKYEQYF
TRBD2 | - | TRBJ2-1 | TRBV24-1 | TGTGCCACCAGTGTTCAGCCTAGCGGGAGAAGGTTCTTC | CATSVQPSGRRFF
TRBD1 | few | TRBJ2-7 | TRBV5-4 | TGTGCCAGCAGCCAATGGGACAGACCCTACGAGCAGTACTTC | CASSQWDRPYEQYF
TRBD1 | - | TRBJ1-2 | TRBV5-8 | TGTGCCAGCAGCGATGGACAGGGGGATGGCTACACCTTC | CASSDGQGDGYTF